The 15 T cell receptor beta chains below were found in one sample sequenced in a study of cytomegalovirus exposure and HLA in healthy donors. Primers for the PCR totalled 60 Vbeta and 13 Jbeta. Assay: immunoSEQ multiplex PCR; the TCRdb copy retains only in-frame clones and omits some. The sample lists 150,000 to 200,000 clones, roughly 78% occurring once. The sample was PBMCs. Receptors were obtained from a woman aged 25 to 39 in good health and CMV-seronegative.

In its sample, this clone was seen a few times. CDR3 in amino acids: CASSVGAVDTQYF. In nucleotides, the CDR3 is TGCGCCAGCTCAGTGGGGGCTGTAGATACGCAGTATTTT. The chain carries TRBV10-1 and TRBJ2-3; TRBD1 might be the D (6 bases). The CDR3 is 13 residues long. Trimming cost V 8 bases and J 5 bases, with 14 bases left between them. CDR1 WNHNN and CDR2 SYGVQD come from the germline V gene (reference sequence).

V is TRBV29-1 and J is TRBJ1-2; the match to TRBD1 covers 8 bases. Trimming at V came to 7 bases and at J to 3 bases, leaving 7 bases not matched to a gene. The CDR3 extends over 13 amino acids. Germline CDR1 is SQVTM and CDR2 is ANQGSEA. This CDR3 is CSDRTGRDYGYTF. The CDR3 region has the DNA TGCAGCGACAGGACAGGGAGGGACTATGGCTACACCTTC.

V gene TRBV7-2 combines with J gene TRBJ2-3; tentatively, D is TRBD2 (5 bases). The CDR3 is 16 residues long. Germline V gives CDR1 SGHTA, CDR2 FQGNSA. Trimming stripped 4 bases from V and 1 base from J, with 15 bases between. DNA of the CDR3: TGTGCCAGCAGCTCGGGGATGGTTGTTGGCACAGATACGCAGTATTTT. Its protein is CASSSGMVVGTDTQYF.

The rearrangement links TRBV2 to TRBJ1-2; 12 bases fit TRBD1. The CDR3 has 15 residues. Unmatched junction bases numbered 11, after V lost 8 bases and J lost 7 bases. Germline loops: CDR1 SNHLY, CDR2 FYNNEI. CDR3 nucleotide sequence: TGTGCCAGCCTAAGGGACAGGGGGCACGACTTTGGCTACACCTTC. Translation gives CASLRDRGHDFGYTF.

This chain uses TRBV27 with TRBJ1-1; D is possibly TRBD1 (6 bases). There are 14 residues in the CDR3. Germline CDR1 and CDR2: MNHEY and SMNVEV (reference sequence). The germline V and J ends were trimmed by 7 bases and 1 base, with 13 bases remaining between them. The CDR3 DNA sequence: TGTGCCAGCAATGACAGGTCAAGGAACACTGAAGCTTTCTTT. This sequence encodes CASNDRSRNTEAFF.

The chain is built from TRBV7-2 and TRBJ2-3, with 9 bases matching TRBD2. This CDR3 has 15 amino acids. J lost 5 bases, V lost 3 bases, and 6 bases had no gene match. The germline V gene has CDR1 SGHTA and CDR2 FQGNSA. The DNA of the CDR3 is TGTGCCAGCAGCTTGATAGCGGGGGCGGTAGATACGCAGTATTTT. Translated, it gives CASSLIAGAVDTQYF.

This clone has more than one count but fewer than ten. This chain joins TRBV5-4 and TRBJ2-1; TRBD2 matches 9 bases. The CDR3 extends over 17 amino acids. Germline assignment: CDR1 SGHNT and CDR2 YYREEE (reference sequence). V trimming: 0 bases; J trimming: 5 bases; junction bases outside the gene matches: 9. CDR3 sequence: CASSLAWRGGLDNEQFF. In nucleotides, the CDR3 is TGTGCCAGCAGCTTGGCCTGGCGGGGGGGCCTGGACAATGAGCAGTTCTTC.

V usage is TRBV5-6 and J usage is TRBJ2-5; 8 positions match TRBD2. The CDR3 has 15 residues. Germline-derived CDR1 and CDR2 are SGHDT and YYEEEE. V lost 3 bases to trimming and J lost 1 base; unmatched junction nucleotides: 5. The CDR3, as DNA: TGTGCCAGCAGCTCCCTCGGGGGGGTCCAAGAGACCCAGTACTTC. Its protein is CASSSLGGVQETQYF.

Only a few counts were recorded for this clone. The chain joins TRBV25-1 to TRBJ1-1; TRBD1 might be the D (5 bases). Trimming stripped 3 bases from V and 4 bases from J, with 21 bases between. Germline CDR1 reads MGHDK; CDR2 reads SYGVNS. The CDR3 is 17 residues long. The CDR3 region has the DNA TGTGCCAGCAGTGACTTCAGAAGGCTCGGGGGACGCACTGAAGCTTTCTTT. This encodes CASSDFRRLGGRTEAFF.

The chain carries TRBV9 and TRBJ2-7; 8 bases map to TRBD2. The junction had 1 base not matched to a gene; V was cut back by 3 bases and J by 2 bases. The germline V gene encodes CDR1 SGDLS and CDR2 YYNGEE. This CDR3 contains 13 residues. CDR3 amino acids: CASSAGLAYEQYF. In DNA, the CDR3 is TGTGCCAGCAGCGCGGGACTAGCCTACGAGCAGTACTTC. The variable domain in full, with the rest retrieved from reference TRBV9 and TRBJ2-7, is DSGVTQTPKHLITATGQRVTLRCSPRSGDLSVYWYQQSLDQGLQFLIQYYNGEERAKGNILERFSAQQFPDLHSELNLSSLELGDSALYFCASSAGLAYEQYFGPGTRLTVT.

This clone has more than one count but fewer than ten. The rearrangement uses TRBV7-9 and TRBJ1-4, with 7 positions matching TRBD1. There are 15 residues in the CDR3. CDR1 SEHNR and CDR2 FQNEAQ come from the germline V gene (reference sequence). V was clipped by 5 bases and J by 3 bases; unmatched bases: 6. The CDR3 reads CASSRRQGSNEKLFF. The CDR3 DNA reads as TGTGCCAGCAGCCGCCGACAGGGTTCTAATGAAAAACTGTTTTTT.

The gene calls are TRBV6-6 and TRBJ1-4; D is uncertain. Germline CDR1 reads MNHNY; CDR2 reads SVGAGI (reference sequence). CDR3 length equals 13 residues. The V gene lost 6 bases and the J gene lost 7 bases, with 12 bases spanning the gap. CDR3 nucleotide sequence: TGTGCCAGCAGCCGTTCGGGGTTTGAAAAACTGTTTTTT. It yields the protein CASSRSGFEKLFF.

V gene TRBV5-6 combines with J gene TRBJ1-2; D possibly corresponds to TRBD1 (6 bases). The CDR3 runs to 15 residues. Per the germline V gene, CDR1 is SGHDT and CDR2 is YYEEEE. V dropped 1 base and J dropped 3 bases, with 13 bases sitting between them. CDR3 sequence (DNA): TGTGCCAGCAGCTTGCAGGGGCCGACATACTATGGCTACACCTTC. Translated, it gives CASSLQGPTYYGYTF.

The CDR3: CASSPGTGGGDTQYF. CDR3 sequence (DNA): TGTGCCAGTAGCCCCGGGACAGGGGGTGGAGATACGCAGTATTTT. The gene calls are TRBV19 and TRBJ2-3; 11 nucleotides line up with TRBD1. V was clipped by 6 bases and J by 5 bases; unmatched bases: 7. The CDR3 is 15 amino acids. CDR1 is LNHDA, CDR2 SQIVND, per germline (reference sequence).

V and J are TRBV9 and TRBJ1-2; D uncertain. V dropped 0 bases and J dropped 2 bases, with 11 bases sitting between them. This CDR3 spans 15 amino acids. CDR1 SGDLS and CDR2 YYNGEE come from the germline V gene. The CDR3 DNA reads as TGTGCCAGCAGCGTAGGTTCAGGATCCAACTATGGCTACACCTTC. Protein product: CASSVGSGSNYGYTF.